A selection of T cell receptor beta chains follows, all from one sample in a study of blood T cell repertoires in COVID-19. The data were produced by immunoSEQ multiplex PCR, yet TCRdb's version contains in-frame clones alone and is incomplete. The sample records 95,000 to 150,000 clones, approximately 85% being singletons. The sample taken for sequencing was peripheral blood. The source is a woman older than 75 with COVID-19, enrolled during active disease. CDR3s include the opening cysteine and the closing phenylalanine or tryptophan. Each record gives: J gene, V gene, D gene, CDR3 length, clone size, CDR3 DNA, CDR3 protein. A D gene is named only where the DNA matches it firmly. The listing skips clone size in some rows; elsewhere it reads once, few, many or a size class.

J gene: TRBJ2-7
V gene: TRBV9
D gene: TRBD2
CDR3 length: 15
clone size: once
CDR3 DNA: TGTGCCAGCAGCGTAGATCTAGCGGGGGTCTACGAGCAGTACTTC
CDR3 protein: CASSVDLAGVYEQYF

J gene: TRBJ2-5
V gene: TRBV18
D gene: TRBD1
CDR3 length: 16
clone size: -
CDR3 DNA: TGTGCCAGCTCACCTCCCGGGACAGGAGGAGGGGAGACCCAGTACTTC
CDR3 protein: CASSPPGTGGGETQYF

J gene: TRBJ1-4
V gene: TRBV28
D gene: TRBD1
CDR3 length: 14
clone size: -
CDR3 DNA: TGTGCCAGCGAAACCGAGGGGGCAGGGGAAAAACTGTTTTTT
CDR3 protein: CASETEGAGEKLFF

J gene: TRBJ2-3
V gene: TRBV7-2
D gene: TRBD2
CDR3 length: 15
clone size: -
CDR3 DNA: TGTGCCAGCAGCTTCGGCGGGGGGGCCACAGATACGCAGTATTTT
CDR3 protein: CASSFGGGATDTQYF

J gene: TRBJ1-1
V gene: TRBV6-5
D gene: -
CDR3 length: 14
clone size: -
CDR3 DNA: TGTGCCAGCAGTTACGGGCCTCACAACTCTGAAGCTTTCTTT
CDR3 protein: CASSYGPHNSEAFF

J gene: TRBJ2-4
V gene: TRBV7-9
D gene: -
CDR3 length: 14
clone size: -
CDR3 DNA: TGTGCCAGCAGCTTCAGTACATTAAAAAACATTCAGTACTTC
CDR3 protein: CASSFSTLKNIQYF

J gene: TRBJ1-1
V gene: TRBV3-1/TRBV3-2
D gene: -
CDR3 length: 14
clone size: -
CDR3 DNA: TGTGCCAGCAGCCAAGATTTGGGGGGCACTGAAGCTTTCTTT
CDR3 protein: CASSQDLGGTEAFF

J gene: TRBJ2-2
V gene: TRBV12-3/TRBV12-4
D gene: -
CDR3 length: 13
clone size: -
CDR3 DNA: TGTGCCAGCGTAACGGGAAACACCGGGGAGCTGTTTTTT
CDR3 protein: CASVTGNTGELFF

J gene: TRBJ2-1
V gene: TRBV2
D gene: -
CDR3 length: 15
clone size: -
CDR3 DNA: TGTGCCAGCGACATGGGACTGAACTCCTACAATGAGCAGTTCTTC
CDR3 protein: CASDMGLNSYNEQFF

J gene: TRBJ2-3
V gene: TRBV9
D gene: TRBD2
CDR3 length: 15
clone size: -
CDR3 DNA: TGTGCCAGCAGCGTAGGAAACGGGAGGACAGATACGCAGTATTTT
CDR3 protein: CASSVGNGRTDTQYF

J gene: TRBJ2-7
V gene: TRBV11-2
D gene: -
CDR3 length: 12
clone size: -
CDR3 DNA: TGTGCCAGCAGCTTTGCTAGCCACGAGCAGTACTTC
CDR3 protein: CASSFASHEQYF

J gene: TRBJ1-2
V gene: TRBV5-6
D gene: -
CDR3 length: 13
clone size: -
CDR3 DNA: TGTGCCAGCAGCAGGACAGAGGACTATGGCTACACCTTC
CDR3 protein: CASSRTEDYGYTF

J gene: TRBJ2-1
V gene: TRBV28
D gene: TRBD2
CDR3 length: 17
clone size: -
CDR3 DNA: TGTGCCAGCATCGGTTCGGGAACTAGCGGGAGTTACAATGAGCAGTTCTTC
CDR3 protein: CASIGSGTSGSYNEQFF

J gene: TRBJ2-2
V gene: TRBV25-1
D gene: -
CDR3 length: 15
clone size: -
CDR3 DNA: TGTGCCAGCAGTGATGTGGTCGGGTACACCGGGGAGCTGTTTTTT
CDR3 protein: CASSDVVGYTGELFF

J gene: TRBJ2-1
V gene: TRBV10-3
D gene: TRBD1
CDR3 length: 15
clone size: -
CDR3 DNA: TGTGCCATCAGTACCCACGGGACAGGGTTCAGTGAGCAGTTCTTC
CDR3 protein: CAISTHGTGFSEQFF

J gene: TRBJ2-7
V gene: TRBV28
D gene: -
CDR3 length: 15
clone size: -
CDR3 DNA: TGTGCCAGCAGTTTAAGACTTGACAGTTTCTACGAGCAGTACTTC
CDR3 protein: CASSLRLDSFYEQYF

J gene: TRBJ1-5
V gene: TRBV27
D gene: TRBD1
CDR3 length: 15
clone size: once
CDR3 DNA: TGTGCCAGCAGTGCCGGGACAGGGGGGAATCAGCCCCAGCATTTT
CDR3 protein: CASSAGTGGNQPQHF

J gene: TRBJ1-1
V gene: TRBV19
D gene: -
CDR3 length: 12
clone size: -
CDR3 DNA: TGTGCCAGTAGTATTTTATCGGGTGAAGCTTTCTTT
CDR3 protein: CASSILSGEAFF

J gene: TRBJ2-1
V gene: TRBV11-2
D gene: TRBD2
CDR3 length: 16
clone size: -
CDR3 DNA: TGTGCCAGCAGCCCCTGGCTAGCGGAGTCCTACAATGAGCAGTTCTTC
CDR3 protein: CASSPWLAESYNEQFF

J gene: TRBJ1-2
V gene: TRBV15
D gene: -
CDR3 length: 13
clone size: -
CDR3 DNA: TGTGCCACCTCGGACTCTTCTTTCTATGGCTACACCTTC
CDR3 protein: CATSDSSFYGYTF

J gene: TRBJ1-1
V gene: TRBV7-2
D gene: -
CDR3 length: 13
clone size: -
CDR3 DNA: TGTGCCAGCAGCTTATTCTCGAACACTGAAGCTTTCTTT
CDR3 protein: CASSLFSNTEAFF

J gene: TRBJ2-7
V gene: TRBV9
D gene: TRBD2
CDR3 length: 14
clone size: -
CDR3 DNA: TGTGCCAGCAGCGTCGGTCTAGCGGCAGCCGAGCAGTACTTC
CDR3 protein: CASSVGLAAAEQYF

J gene: TRBJ1-6
V gene: TRBV7-8
D gene: -
CDR3 length: 17
clone size: -
CDR3 DNA: TGTGCCAGCAGCTTTGAGGTGGGGGGGTTCGGAAATTCACCCCTCCACTTT
CDR3 protein: CASSFEVGGFGNSPLHF

J gene: TRBJ2-7
V gene: TRBV28
D gene: -
CDR3 length: 12
clone size: -
CDR3 DNA: TGTGCCAGCAGTTTATCGTACTACGAGCAGTACTTC
CDR3 protein: CASSLSYYEQYF

J gene: TRBJ1-5
V gene: TRBV7-2
D gene: TRBD1
CDR3 length: 13
clone size: -
CDR3 DNA: TGTGCCAGCAGCCCGACAGGGAATCAGCCCCAGCATTTT
CDR3 protein: CASSPTGNQPQHF

J gene: TRBJ2-2
V gene: TRBV27
D gene: -
CDR3 length: 13
clone size: -
CDR3 DNA: TGTGCCAGCAGCTCTAGCCCGACCGGGGAGCTGTTTTTT
CDR3 protein: CASSSSPTGELFF

J gene: TRBJ2-2
V gene: TRBV9
D gene: TRBD2
CDR3 length: 17
clone size: -
CDR3 DNA: TGTGCCAGCACCTCCGGGACTAGCGGGAGGGACACCGGGGAGCTGTTTTTT
CDR3 protein: CASTSGTSGRDTGELFF

J gene: TRBJ1-1
V gene: TRBV10-3
D gene: -
CDR3 length: 14
clone size: -
CDR3 DNA: TGTGCCATCAGCCGGTCCGGTGGGAACACTGAAGCTTTCTTT
CDR3 protein: CAISRSGGNTEAFF

J gene: TRBJ2-1
V gene: TRBV10-3
D gene: TRBD2
CDR3 length: 12
clone size: -
CDR3 DNA: TGTGCCACTAGCGGGAGCAACAATGAGCAGTTCTTC
CDR3 protein: CATSGSNNEQFF

J gene: TRBJ1-3
V gene: TRBV24-1
D gene: -
CDR3 length: 17
clone size: -
CDR3 DNA: TGTGCCACCAGTGACCCTGGGAGGAGGGAGGACGGAAACACCATATATTTT
CDR3 protein: CATSDPGRREDGNTIYF

J gene: TRBJ1-4
V gene: TRBV4-1
D gene: -
CDR3 length: 15
clone size: -
CDR3 DNA: TGCGCCAGCAGCCAAGATACGACAGGTCCGGGAAAACTGTTTTTT
CDR3 protein: CASSQDTTGPGKLFF

J gene: TRBJ1-6
V gene: TRBV10-3
D gene: TRBD1
CDR3 length: 13
clone size: few
CDR3 DNA: TGTGCCATCAAGACAGGGGCAAATTCACCCCTCCACTTT
CDR3 protein: CAIKTGANSPLHF

J gene: TRBJ2-6
V gene: TRBV5-1
D gene: TRBD1
CDR3 length: 15
clone size: -
CDR3 DNA: TGCGCCAGCACCACAGGGGGCTCTGGGGCCAACGTCCTGACTTTC
CDR3 protein: CASTTGGSGANVLTF

J gene: TRBJ1-6
V gene: TRBV6-8
D gene: -
CDR3 length: 14
clone size: -
CDR3 DNA: TGTGCCATAACATCGGAGCTCCTAAATTCACCCCTCCACTTT
CDR3 protein: CAITSELLNSPLHF

J gene: TRBJ2-7
V gene: TRBV5-6
D gene: TRBD1
CDR3 length: 14
clone size: -
CDR3 DNA: TGTGCCAGCAGCTTGGGGGACAGAGCCTACGAGCAGTACTTC
CDR3 protein: CASSLGDRAYEQYF

J gene: TRBJ1-1
V gene: TRBV9
D gene: TRBD1
CDR3 length: 13
clone size: -
CDR3 DNA: TGTGCCAGCAGCGTAGGACAGGGGTCTGAAGCTTTCTTT
CDR3 protein: CASSVGQGSEAFF

J gene: TRBJ2-5
V gene: TRBV7-9
D gene: TRBD1
CDR3 length: 15
clone size: -
CDR3 DNA: TGTGCCAGCAGCGCGGGACAGGGAAATGGGGAGACCCAGTACTTC
CDR3 protein: CASSAGQGNGETQYF

J gene: TRBJ2-5
V gene: TRBV11-2
D gene: TRBD1
CDR3 length: 18
clone size: -
CDR3 DNA: TGTGCCAGCAGCTTAGTAGGGGGAACAGGGGCAAGGGGAGAGACCCAGTACTTC
CDR3 protein: CASSLVGGTGARGETQYF

J gene: TRBJ1-1
V gene: TRBV11-3
D gene: -
CDR3 length: 13
clone size: -
CDR3 DNA: TGTGCCAGCAGCTCTCACCCAGGCACTGAAGCTTTCTTT
CDR3 protein: CASSSHPGTEAFF

J gene: TRBJ2-5
V gene: TRBV7-8
D gene: TRBD2
CDR3 length: 14
clone size: -
CDR3 DNA: TGTGCCAGCAGCCCCCGACTAGCGGGAGAATCCCAGTACTTC
CDR3 protein: CASSPRLAGESQYF

J gene: TRBJ2-3
V gene: TRBV9
D gene: -
CDR3 length: 14
clone size: -
CDR3 DNA: TGTGCCAGCAGCGCCCAGGGGACGACAGATACGCAGTATTTT
CDR3 protein: CASSAQGTTDTQYF

J gene: TRBJ2-7
V gene: TRBV28
D gene: TRBD2
CDR3 length: 17
clone size: many
CDR3 DNA: TGTGCCAGCAGTTTAACCCGCCGGGGCGGGAGTCCGTACGAGCAGTACTTC
CDR3 protein: CASSLTRRGGSPYEQYF

J gene: TRBJ1-4
V gene: TRBV19
D gene: TRBD1
CDR3 length: 15
clone size: -
CDR3 DNA: TGTGCCAGTAGTCCACCGGGACAGGGTAATGAAAAACTGTTTTTT
CDR3 protein: CASSPPGQGNEKLFF

J gene: TRBJ1-3
V gene: TRBV12-3/TRBV12-4
D gene: -
CDR3 length: 12
clone size: -
CDR3 DNA: TGTGCCAGCAGCCTACAGACACCGGGACAACGCTTT
CDR3 protein: CASSLQTPGQRF